This T cell receptor (beta chain) stems from a study of blood T cell repertoires in COVID-19. As for the study in general: Spain, Italy and the United States supplied samples that represented acute and convalescent COVID-19. Sample material is recorded as cDNA or gDNA derived from T cells, B-cell-depleted T cells, or PBMCs.

The V end was cut by 2 bases, the J end by 1 base, with 8 bases between. The CDR3 loop spans 14 amino acids. Germline CDR1 is LGHNA and CDR2 is YSLEER. How the authors handled the data: Amplification of reference gene primers provided the estimated nucleated cell counts. Profiling relied on immunoSEQ multiplex PCR, and the TCRdb table lists in-frame clones only, not all of them. The DNA gave D and trimming, while V, J and clone size come from that table. In the table there are more than 6,500 clones, roughly 83% of which are singletons. Sequencing was carried out using peripheral blood. The rearrangement uses TRBV4-3 and TRBJ1-1; D is unresolved. The receptor comes from a woman aged 55-70 years with active COVID-19. The CDR3 region is CASSQFSGNTEAFF. The CDR3 DNA follows: TGCGCCAGCAGCCAATTCAGCGGGAACACTGAAGCTTTCTTT.